The 31 T cell receptor beta chains given below trace back to one sample, sequenced in a study of T cell clones after liver transplantation. TCRdb's table, derived via immunoSEQ multiplex PCR, lists solely in-frame clones and lacks some. The table includes 70,000 to 80,000 clones, about 92% detected once. Sample: CD4+ T cells from blood, taken before liver transplant. The origin of the receptors is a human donor who received a liver transplant.

The chain has TRBV10-1 and TRBJ2-5, with a weak D call TRBD1 (5 bases). Trimming stripped 3 bases from V and 1 base from J, with 6 bases between. Germline V gene sequence: CDR1 WNHNN, CDR2 SYGVQD (reference sequence). The CDR3 has 13 amino acids. The CDR3, as DNA: TGCGCCAGCAGTGACAGGGCCCAAGAGACCCAGTACTTC. Amino acids: CASSDRAQETQYF.

The V and J genes are TRBV30 and TRBJ1-3; D is unresolved. The CDR3 consists of 12 residues. Germline CDR1 reads GTSNPN; CDR2 reads SVGIG (reference sequence). V shed 0 bases and J shed 4 bases, with 4 bases lying between them. The CDR3 DNA reads TGTGCCTGGAGTGTACAGGGAAACACCATATATTTT. Translated: CAWSVQGNTIYF.

This clone was found once. This chain links TRBV11-3 with TRBJ2-5, with 11 positions matching TRBD2. Germline CDR1 is SGHNT and CDR2 is YENEEA. The CDR3 totals 15 residues. The J segment lost 4 bases and the V segment lost 2 bases, leaving 3 bases of the junction unmatched. CDR3 nucleotide sequence: TGTGCCAGCAGCTTAACTAGCGGGAGAGGAGAGACCCAGTACTTC. It encodes CASSLTSGRGETQYF.

The chain carries TRBV4-3 and TRBJ2-1; 10 bases line up with TRBD2. Germline V gene lookup returns CDR1 LGHNA and CDR2 YSLEER. V was pared by 0 bases and J by 8 bases, with 4 bases of the junction left unmatched. The CDR3 runs 15 residues. The CDR3 protein is CASSQDGLAGDEQFF. CDR3 nucleotides: TGCGCCAGCAGCCAAGATGGTCTAGCGGGAGATGAGCAGTTCTTC.

The CDR3 protein is CASKGGGWYNEQFF. The CDR3 nucleotides read TGTGCCAGCAAGGGCGGGGGCTGGTACAATGAGCAGTTCTTC. The chain uses TRBV6-5 and TRBJ2-1; TRBD2 might be the D (7 bases). V was pared by 7 bases and J by 4 bases, with 14 bases between. Germline CDR1 and CDR2: MNHEY and SVGAGI. This CDR3 spans 14 amino acids.

The chain links TRBV6-6 to TRBJ2-7, with 9 bases fitting TRBD1. The CDR3 is 16 residues long. Germline CDR1 reads MNHNY; CDR2 reads SVGAGI (reference sequence). Trimming took 6 bases from V and 4 from J; bases not matched to a gene: 13. Here the CDR3 DNA reads TGTGCCAGCAGGAAAGGGACCGGGACAGGGATGTACGAGCAGTACTTC. Translating gives CASRKGTGTGMYEQYF.

V gene TRBV5-1 combines with J gene TRBJ1-3; TRBD1 is a possible D gene (5 bases). CDR3 size: 18 residues. Germline V gene lookup returns CDR1 SGHRS and CDR2 YFSETQ. The V gene lost 0 bases and the J gene lost 0 bases, with 16 bases spanning the gap. The chain's CDR3 is CASSLGRETSSSGNTIYF. DNA for the CDR3: TGCGCCAGCAGCTTGGGCAGGGAGACGAGTTCCTCTGGAAACACCATATATTTT.

This clone was detected only a few times. The chain recombines TRBV29-1 with TRBJ1-5; 8 nucleotides align to TRBD1. Trimming cost V 6 bases and J 8 bases; bases outside gene matches: 6. Germline CDR1 is SQVTM and CDR2 is ANQGSEA. The length of the CDR3 is 12 residues. DNA of the CDR3: TGCAGCGTCGGACAGGGCTCTAAGCCCCAGCATTTT. Translating gives CSVGQGSKPQHF.

This chain links TRBV7-6 with TRBJ1-3, with TRBD1 as a possible D gene (5 bases). The CDR3 is made up of 14 amino acids. Germline CDR1 is SGHVS and CDR2 is FNYEAQ. V was cut by 3 bases and J by 1 base, with 7 bases left in between. CDR3 loop: CASSLGVSGNTIYF. The CDR3 nucleotides are TGTGCCAGCAGCTTGGGGGTTTCTGGAAACACCATATATTTT. Based on the CDR3 plus reference TRBV7-6 and TRBJ1-3, the full variable domain is GAGVSQSPRYKVTKRGQDVALRCDPISGHVSLYWYRQALGQGPEFLTYFNYEAQQDKSGLPNDRFSAERPEGSISTLTIQRTEQRDSAMYRCASSLGVSGNTIYFGEGSWLTVV.

The rearrangement links TRBV4-1 to TRBJ2-7; 12 bases align to TRBD2. V shed 4 bases and J 6 bases; nucleotides not matched to a gene: 7. CDR1 is MGHRA, CDR2 YSYEKL, per germline. CDR3 length: 15 residues. CDR3 nucleotides: TGCGCCAGCAGCCGAGCTAGCGGGAGGGGGCTCGAGCAGTACTTC. Amino acid sequence: CASSRASGRGLEQYF.

The V call is TRBV19, the J call TRBJ1-5; D is uncertain. The V gene's germline CDR1 is LNHDA and CDR2 SQIVND (reference sequence). Between the trimmed V and J ends, which lost 6 bases and 3 bases, there was a span of 15 bases. The CDR3 runs 15 residues. In DNA form, the CDR3 reads TGTGCCAGTAGCCGGCGGCCAGCCGACAATCAGCCCCAGCATTTT. It yields the protein CASSRRPADNQPQHF. Full variable domain (remainder filled in from reference TRBV19 and TRBJ1-5): DGGITQSPKYLFRKEGQNVTLSCEQNLNHDAMYWYRQDPGQGLRLIYYSQIVNDFQKGDIAEGYSVSREKKESFPLTVTSAQKNPTAFYLCASSRRPADNQPQHFGDGTRLSIL.

This sequence joins TRBV7-2 and TRBJ2-5, with a possible D match to TRBD2 (7 bases). CDR1 is SGHTA, CDR2 FQGNSA, per germline. Trimming removed 2 bases from V and 7 bases from J, with 20 bases in between. The CDR3 is 16 residues long. CDR3 nucleotides: TGTGCCAGCAGCTTATTTCAGGGGACTACGCTGGGGACCCAGTACTTC. Its protein product is CASSLFQGTTLGTQYF.

V and J are TRBV14 and TRBJ2-3; 8 bases are shared with TRBD2. The CDR3 covers 17 residues. Germline V lookup: CDR1 SGHDN, CDR2 FVKESK. Losses at the gene ends were 1 base for V and 2 bases for J; bases not matched to a gene: 8. DNA for the CDR3: TGTGCCAGCAGCCAAGTATATGGCGGGAGGCTCACAGATACGCAGTATTTT. Protein product: CASSQVYGGRLTDTQYF. Full variable domain (missing parts from reference TRBV14 and TRBJ2-3): EAGVTQFPSHSVIEKGQTVTLRCDPISGHDNLYWYRRVMGKEIKFLLHFVKESKQDESGMPNNRFLAERTGGTYSTLKVQPAELEDSGVYFCASSQVYGGRLTDTQYFGPGTRLTVL.

This chain joins TRBV2 and TRBJ2-7; D unresolved. CDR1 is SNHLY and CDR2 is FYNNEI in the germline V gene. With 2 bases removed from V and 4 bases from J, the gap between germline ends came to 15 bases. The CDR3 sequence is 15 residues long. The CDR3 DNA reads as TGTGCCAGCAGTGAAAGTATGACATCGGGTTACGAGCAGTACTTC. Translated, it gives CASSESMTSGYEQYF. Together with reference TRBV2 and TRBJ2-7, the CDR3 gives the full variable domain: EPEVTQTPSHQVTQMGQEVILRCVPISNHLYFYWYRQILGQKVEFLVSFYNNEISEKSEIFDDQFSVERPDGSNFTLKIRSTKLEDSAMYFCASSESMTSGYEQYFGPGTRLTVT.

J is TRBJ1-4 and V is TRBV28; 7 positions match TRBD1. V gave up 8 bases and J gave up 0 bases; unmatched junction bases: 6. Germline CDR1 MDHEN, CDR2 SYDVKM. The CDR3 sequence is 15 residues long. The CDR3 DNA sequence: TGTGCCAGCGCACTCAGGGGGACAACTAATGAAAAACTGTTTTTT. This codes for CASALRGTTNEKLFF.

The J gene is TRBJ2-1, the V gene TRBV11-2, with D possibly being TRBD1 or TRBD2 (5 bases each). The CDR3 consists of 16 residues. V lost 4 bases, J lost 4 bases, and 17 bases lay in between. Germline values: CDR1 SGHAT, CDR2 FQNNGV. The CDR3 DNA reads as TGTGCCAGCAGCTCTAGGGGACCAGACTTTTACAATGAGCAGTTCTTC. Its translation is CASSSRGPDFYNEQFF. The whole variable domain, remainder taken from reference TRBV11-2 and TRBJ2-1, is EAGVAQSPRYKIIEKRQSVAFWCNPISGHATLYWYQQILGQGPKLLIQFQNNGVVDDSQLPKDRFSAERLKGVDSTLKIQPAKLEDSAVYLCASSSRGPDFYNEQFFGPGTRLTVL.

This chain connects TRBV29-1 to TRBJ1-2; D perhaps matches TRBD1 (5 bases). Trimming pared 4 bases from V and 0 bases from J, leaving 12 bases between. The CDR3 sequence is 14 residues long. The V gene's germline CDR1 is SQVTM and CDR2 ANQGSEA. The CDR3 DNA sequence: TGCAGCGTTGCCGGGGGGACCACTAACTATGGCTACACCTTC. Translated: CSVAGGTTNYGYTF.

V and J are TRBV27 and TRBJ2-6; 12 bases match TRBD2. Unmatched junction bases numbered 9, after V lost 6 bases and J lost 3 bases. The CDR3 is 18 amino acids. From germline, CDR1 is MNHEY and CDR2 SMNVEV (reference sequence). CDR3 amino acids: CASSPLRTSGIGANVLTF. The DNA of the CDR3 is TGTGCCAGCAGCCCTCTCCGGACTAGCGGGATTGGGGCCAACGTCCTGACTTTC. Full variable domain (outside the CDR3, taken from reference TRBV27 and TRBJ2-6): EAQVTQNPRYLITVTGKKLTVTCSQNMNHEYMSWYRQDPGLGLRQIYYSMNVEVTDKGDVPEGYKVSRKEKRNFPLILESPSPNQTSLYFCASSPLRTSGIGANVLTFGAGSRLTVL.

The chain joins TRBV11-2 to TRBJ2-7; 9 bases align to TRBD2. Trimming took 1 base from V and 3 from J; bases not matched to a gene: 4. This CDR3 spans 15 amino acids. Per germline, CDR1 SGHAT and CDR2 FQNNGV. The CDR3: CASSLGASGVYEQYF. DNA of the CDR3: TGTGCCAGCAGCTTAGGGGCTAGCGGGGTCTACGAGCAGTACTTC.

This chain connects TRBV6-1 to TRBJ2-3; D possibly corresponds to TRBD2 (7 bases). The ends were cut back, 7 bases at V and 4 bases at J, with 15 bases in the middle. This CDR3 region has 14 residues. Germline values: CDR1 MNHNS, CDR2 SASEGT. The CDR3 spells CASTEGGGSDTQYF. In DNA, the CDR3 is TGTGCCAGCACGGAGGGGGGGGGATCAGATACGCAGTATTTT.

This rearrangement joins TRBV5-6 to TRBJ1-1; D gene ambiguous. The germline gives CDR1 SGHDT, CDR2 YYEEEE. The CDR3 totals 14 residues. Trimming shortened V by 0 bases and J by 5 bases, and 11 bases separated the two germline ends. This chain's CDR3 is CASSLAAGRTEAFF. CDR3 DNA sequence: TGTGCCAGCAGCTTGGCCGCGGGGAGGACTGAAGCTTTCTTT.

This clone was observed a single time. The chain links TRBV6-5 to TRBJ2-3, with 8 bases identical to TRBD2. Trimming at V came to 7 bases and at J to 1 base, leaving 4 bases not matched to a gene. Germline V CDR1 and CDR2: MNHEY, SVGAGI. The length of the CDR3 is 14 residues. CDR3 region: CASKPGLGTDTQYF. DNA of the CDR3: TGTGCCAGCAAACCGGGACTAGGCACAGATACGCAGTATTTT.

This chain connects TRBV7-2 to TRBJ2-7; 7 bases are a match to TRBD1. Germline values: CDR1 SGHTA, CDR2 FQGNSA. V gave up 5 bases and J gave up 2 bases; unmatched junction bases: 3. The CDR3 is 13 amino acids. The CDR3 sequence is CASSDQGAYEQYF. CDR3 DNA sequence: TGTGCCAGCAGCGATCAGGGGGCCTACGAGCAGTACTTC. Full variable domain (missing parts from reference TRBV7-2 and TRBJ2-7): GAGVSQSPSNKVTEKGKDVELRCDPISGHTALYWYRQSLGQGLEFLIYFQGNSAPDKSGLPSDRFSAERTGGSVSTLTIQRTQQEDSAVYLCASSDQGAYEQYFGPGTRLTVT.

The chain links TRBV19 to TRBJ2-3, with TRBD2 identical over 7 bases. Germline trimming cut 8 bases from V and 0 bases from J; bases unmatched to any gene: 11. Per the germline V gene, CDR1 is LNHDA and CDR2 is SQIVND (reference sequence). The CDR3 has 16 amino acids. The CDR3 DNA reads as TGTGCCAGTGCACCCATTCGCGGGGGAAGCACAGATACGCAGTATTTT. As protein: CASAPIRGGSTDTQYF.

In its sample, this clone was seen once. This rearrangement joins TRBV2 to TRBJ1-1; tentative D call: TRBD1 (6 bases). The CDR3 contains 14 residues. Germline CDR1 reads SNHLY; CDR2 reads FYNNEI. V dropped 7 bases and J dropped 1 base, with 13 bases sitting between them. The CDR3 DNA is TGTGCCAGCACTAGACAGGATTCGAACACTGAAGCTTTCTTT. Translated, it gives CASTRQDSNTEAFF.

CDR3 residues: CASSRDRVLDEQFF. The CDR3 DNA follows: TGTGCCAGCAGTCGGGACAGGGTTCTCGATGAGCAGTTCTTC. The chain carries TRBV28 and TRBJ2-1, with 9 positions matching TRBD1. In germline, CDR1 is MDHEN, CDR2 SYDVKM. The V gene end was trimmed by 5 bases and the J gene end by 8 bases; junction bases not matched to a gene: 7. The CDR3 is made up of 14 amino acids.

Turning to this clone: Distinct nucleotide sequences in the sample also encode this CDR3. This chain uses TRBV19 with TRBJ2-7; D possibly matches TRBD1 or TRBD2 (5 bases each). From germline, CDR1 is LNHDA and CDR2 SQIVND (reference sequence). The CDR3 spans 12 residues. Trimming removed 5 bases at V and 3 bases at J, with 8 bases between. The CDR3 DNA reads as TGTGCCAGTAGTCGAGGGGACTACGAGCAGTACTTC. Its protein is CASSRGDYEQYF.

This chain joins TRBV7-2 and TRBJ2-7; 8 nucleotides agree with TRBD2. This CDR3 is built from 15 residues. Looked up from germline, CDR1 is SGHTA and CDR2 is FQGNSA. J gave up 4 bases and V 5 bases, and 10 bases lay outside the gene matches. CDR3 sequence (DNA): TGTGCCAGCAGCCTAACTCCGGGACTAGGGTACGAGCAGTACTTC. Amino acid sequence: CASSLTPGLGYEQYF.

The chain has TRBV7-9 and TRBJ2-1, with D unclear. This CDR3 comprises 15 residues. Trimming pared 0 bases from V and 6 bases from J, leaving 12 bases between. Germline CDR1 is SEHNR and CDR2 is FQNEAQ (reference sequence). CDR3 nucleotides: TGTGCCAGCAGCTTAGCAGGGTTTCCGAGCAATGAGCAGTTCTTC. This translates into CASSLAGFPSNEQFF.

The rearrangement joins TRBV2 to TRBJ2-3; possibly TRBD1 or TRBD2 for D (5 bases each). This CDR3 is 15 amino acids long. V was trimmed by 4 bases and J by 0 bases, leaving 11 bases between them. Germline CDR1 is SNHLY and CDR2 is FYNNEI. CDR3 sequence (DNA): TGTGCCAGCAGTGGGTGGGGGTCGAGCACAGATACGCAGTATTTT. This translates into CASSGWGSSTDTQYF.

In this sample, this clone turned up once. The genes are TRBV2 and TRBJ1-1; no clear D. Trimming shortened V by 1 base and J by 0 bases, and 9 bases separated the two germline ends. CDR1 is SNHLY, CDR2 FYNNEI, per germline. CDR3 length: 15 residues. CDR3 residues: CASSEVPRMNTEAFF. The CDR3 DNA follows: TGTGCCAGCAGTGAAGTCCCGAGAATGAACACTGAAGCTTTCTTT.